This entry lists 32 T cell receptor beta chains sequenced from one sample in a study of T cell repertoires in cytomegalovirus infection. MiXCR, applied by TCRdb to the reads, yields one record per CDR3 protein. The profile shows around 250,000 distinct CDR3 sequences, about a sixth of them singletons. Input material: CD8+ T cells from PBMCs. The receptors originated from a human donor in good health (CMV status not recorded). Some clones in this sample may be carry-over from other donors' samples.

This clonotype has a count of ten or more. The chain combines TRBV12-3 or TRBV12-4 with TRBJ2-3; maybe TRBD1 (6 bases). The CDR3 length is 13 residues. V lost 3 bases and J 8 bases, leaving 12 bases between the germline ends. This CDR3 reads CASSFGTSGTQYF. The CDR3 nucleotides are TGTGCCAGCAGTTTTGGGACAAGCGGTACGCAGTATTTT.

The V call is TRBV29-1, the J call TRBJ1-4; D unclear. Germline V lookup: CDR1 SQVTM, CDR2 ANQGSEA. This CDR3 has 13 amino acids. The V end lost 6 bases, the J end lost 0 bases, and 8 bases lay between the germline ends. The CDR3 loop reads CSVTQATNEKLFF. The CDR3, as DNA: TGCAGCGTGACCCAGGCAACTAATGAAAAACTGTTTTTT.

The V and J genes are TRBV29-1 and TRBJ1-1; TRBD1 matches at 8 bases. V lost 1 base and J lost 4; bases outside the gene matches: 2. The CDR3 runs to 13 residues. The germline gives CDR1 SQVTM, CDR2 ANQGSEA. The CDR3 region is CSVEGTGITEAFF. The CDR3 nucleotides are TGCAGCGTTGAAGGGACAGGGATCACTGAAGCTTTCTTT. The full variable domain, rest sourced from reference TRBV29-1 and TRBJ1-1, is SAVISQKPSRDICQRGTSLTIQCQVDSQVTMMFWYRQQPGQSLTLIATANQGSEATYESGFVIDKFPISRPNLTFSTLTVSNMSPEDSSIYLCSVEGTGITEAFFGQGTRLTVV.

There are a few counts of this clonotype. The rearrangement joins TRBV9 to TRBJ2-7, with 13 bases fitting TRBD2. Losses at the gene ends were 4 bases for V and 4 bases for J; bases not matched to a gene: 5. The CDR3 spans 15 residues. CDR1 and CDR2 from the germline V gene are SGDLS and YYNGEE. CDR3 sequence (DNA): TGTGCCAGCAGCCCTCGGACTAGCGGGGGTTACGAGCAGTACTTC. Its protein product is CASSPRTSGGYEQYF.

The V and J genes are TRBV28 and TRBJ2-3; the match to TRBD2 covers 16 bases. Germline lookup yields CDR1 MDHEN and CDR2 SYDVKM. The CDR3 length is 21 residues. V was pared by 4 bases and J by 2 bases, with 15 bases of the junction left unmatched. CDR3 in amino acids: CASSSLGLAGGDPSNTDTQYF. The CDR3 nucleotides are TGTGCCAGCAGTTCACTGGGACTAGCGGGGGGGGACCCCTCAAACACAGATACGCAGTATTTT.

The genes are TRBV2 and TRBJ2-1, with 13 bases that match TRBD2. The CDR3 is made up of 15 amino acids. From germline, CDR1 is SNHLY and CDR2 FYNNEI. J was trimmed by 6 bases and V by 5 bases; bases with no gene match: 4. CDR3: CASSPGTSGINEQFF. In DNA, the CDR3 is TGTGCCAGCAGTCCCGGGACTAGCGGGATCAATGAGCAGTTCTTC. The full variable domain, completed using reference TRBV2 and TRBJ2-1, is EPEVTQTPSHQVTQMGQEVILRCVPISNHLYFYWYRQILGQKVEFLVSFYNNEISEKSEIFDDQFSVERPDGSNFTLKIRSTKLEDSAMYFCASSPGTSGINEQFFGPGTRLTVL.

The CDR3 protein is CASSSEDQETQYF. CDR3 sequence (DNA): TGTGCCAGCAGCTCCGAGGACCAAGAGACCCAGTACTTC. The rearrangement joins TRBV5-6 to TRBJ2-5; D is ambiguous. The V end lost 3 bases, the J end lost 0 bases, and 6 bases lay between the germline ends. In germline, CDR1 is SGHDT, CDR2 YYEEEE. This CDR3 spans 13 amino acids. Using reference TRBV5-6 and TRBJ2-5 for the parts outside the CDR3, the full variable domain is DAGVTQSPTHLIKTRGQQVTLRCSPKSGHDTVSWYQQALGQGPQFIFQYYEEEERQRGNFPDRFSGHQFPNYSSELNVNALLLGDSALYLCASSSEDQETQYFGPGTRLLVL.

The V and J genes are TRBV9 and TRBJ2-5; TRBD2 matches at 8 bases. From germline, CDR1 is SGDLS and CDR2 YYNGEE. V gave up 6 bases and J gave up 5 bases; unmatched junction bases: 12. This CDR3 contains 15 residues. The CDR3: CASTHTALAGETQYF. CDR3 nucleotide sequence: TGTGCCAGCACCCACACTGCCCTAGCGGGTGAGACCCAGTACTTC.

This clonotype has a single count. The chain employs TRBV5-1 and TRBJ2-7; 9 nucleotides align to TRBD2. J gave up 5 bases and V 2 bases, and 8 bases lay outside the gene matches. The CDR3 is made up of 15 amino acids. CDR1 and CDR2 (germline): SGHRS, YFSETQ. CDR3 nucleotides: TGCGCCAGCAGCTTTAGCGGGGGCCTCGGGAACGAGCAGTACTTC. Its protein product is CASSFSGGLGNEQYF.

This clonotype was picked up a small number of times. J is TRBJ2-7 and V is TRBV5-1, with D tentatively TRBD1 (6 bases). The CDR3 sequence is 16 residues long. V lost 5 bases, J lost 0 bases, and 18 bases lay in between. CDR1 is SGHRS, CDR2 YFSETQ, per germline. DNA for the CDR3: TGCGCCAGCAGTCACTACGGGACACAAAGCTCCTACGAGCAGTACTTC. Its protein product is CASSHYGTQSSYEQYF.

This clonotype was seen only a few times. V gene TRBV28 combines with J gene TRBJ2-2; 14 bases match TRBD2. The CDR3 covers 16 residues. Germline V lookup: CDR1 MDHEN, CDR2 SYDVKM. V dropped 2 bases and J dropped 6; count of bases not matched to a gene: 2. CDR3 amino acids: CASSLRTSGGPGELFF. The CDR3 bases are TGTGCCAGCAGTTTAAGGACTAGCGGGGGGCCCGGGGAGCTGTTTTTT.

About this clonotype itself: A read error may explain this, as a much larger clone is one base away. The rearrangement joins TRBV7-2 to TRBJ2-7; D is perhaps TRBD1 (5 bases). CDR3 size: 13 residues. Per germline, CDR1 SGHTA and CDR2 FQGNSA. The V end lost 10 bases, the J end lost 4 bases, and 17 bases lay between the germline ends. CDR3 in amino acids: CANRPRGGYEQYF. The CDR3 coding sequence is TGTGCCAACAGACCAAGGGGCGGTTACGAGCAGTACTTC.

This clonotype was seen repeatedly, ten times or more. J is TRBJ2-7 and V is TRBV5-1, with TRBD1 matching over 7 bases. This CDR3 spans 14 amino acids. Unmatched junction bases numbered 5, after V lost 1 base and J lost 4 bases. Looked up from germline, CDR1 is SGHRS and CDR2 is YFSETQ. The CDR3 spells CASSLTGEGYEQYF. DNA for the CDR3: TGCGCCAGCAGCTTGACAGGGGAAGGATACGAGCAGTACTTC.

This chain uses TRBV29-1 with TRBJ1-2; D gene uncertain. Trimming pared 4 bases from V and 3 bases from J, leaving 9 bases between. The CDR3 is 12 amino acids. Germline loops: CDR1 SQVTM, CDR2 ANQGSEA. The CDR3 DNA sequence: TGCAGCGTTGTGGTTGTCGACTATGGCTACACCTTC. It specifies CSVVVVDYGYTF.

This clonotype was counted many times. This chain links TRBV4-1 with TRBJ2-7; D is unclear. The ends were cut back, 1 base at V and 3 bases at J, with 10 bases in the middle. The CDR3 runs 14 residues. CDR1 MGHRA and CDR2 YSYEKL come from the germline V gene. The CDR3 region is CASSQAASNYEQYF. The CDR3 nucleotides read TGCGCCAGCAGCCAAGCCGCCAGCAACTACGAGCAGTACTTC.

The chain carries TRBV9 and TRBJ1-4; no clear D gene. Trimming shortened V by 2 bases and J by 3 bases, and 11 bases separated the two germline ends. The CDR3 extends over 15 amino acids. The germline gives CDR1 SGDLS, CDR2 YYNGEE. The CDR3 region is CASSVSNSPNEKLFF. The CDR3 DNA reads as TGTGCCAGCAGCGTTTCGAACAGTCCTAATGAAAAACTGTTTTTT.

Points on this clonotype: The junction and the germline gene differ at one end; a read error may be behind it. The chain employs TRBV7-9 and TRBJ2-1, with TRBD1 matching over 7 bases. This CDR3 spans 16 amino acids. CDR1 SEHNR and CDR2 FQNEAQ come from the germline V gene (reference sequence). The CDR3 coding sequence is TGTGCCAGCAGCCACGAGCAAGGGGGCTCCCACAATGAGCAGTTCTTC. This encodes CASSHEQGGSHNEQFF.

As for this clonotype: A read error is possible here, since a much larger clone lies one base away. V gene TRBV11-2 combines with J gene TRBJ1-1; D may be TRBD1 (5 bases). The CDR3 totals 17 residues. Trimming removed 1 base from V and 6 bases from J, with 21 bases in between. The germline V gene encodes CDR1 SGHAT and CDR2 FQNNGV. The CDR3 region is CASSLAGGTWASAEAFF. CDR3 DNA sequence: TGTGCCAGCAGCTTAGCGGGTGGGACCTGGGCGAGCGCTGAAGCTTTCTTT.

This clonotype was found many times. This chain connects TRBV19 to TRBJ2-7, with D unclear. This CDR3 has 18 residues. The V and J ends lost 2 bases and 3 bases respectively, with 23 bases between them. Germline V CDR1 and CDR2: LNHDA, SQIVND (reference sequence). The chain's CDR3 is CASSISPTGWSDDYEQYF. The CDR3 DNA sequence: TGTGCCAGTAGTATATCCCCCACGGGTTGGTCGGACGACTACGAGCAGTACTTC. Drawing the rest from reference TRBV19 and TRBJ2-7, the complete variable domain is DGGITQSPKYLFRKEGQNVTLSCEQNLNHDAMYWYRQDPGQGLRLIYYSQIVNDFQKGDIAEGYSVSREKKESFPLTVTSAQKNPTAFYLCASSISPTGWSDDYEQYFGPGTRLTVT.

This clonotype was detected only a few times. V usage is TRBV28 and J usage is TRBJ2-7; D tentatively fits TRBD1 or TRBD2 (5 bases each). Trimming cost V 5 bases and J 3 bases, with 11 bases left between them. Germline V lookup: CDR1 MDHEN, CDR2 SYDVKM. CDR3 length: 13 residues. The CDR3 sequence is CASSKGTNYEQYF. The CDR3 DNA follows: TGTGCCAGCAGTAAAGGGACCAACTACGAGCAGTACTTC.

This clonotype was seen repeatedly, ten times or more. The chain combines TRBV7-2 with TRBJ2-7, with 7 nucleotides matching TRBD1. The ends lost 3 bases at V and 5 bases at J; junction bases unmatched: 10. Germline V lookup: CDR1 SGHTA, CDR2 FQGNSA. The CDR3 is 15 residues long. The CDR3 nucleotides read TGTGCCAGCAGCTTGGGGGTTCGACAGGGAAACGAGCAGTACTTC. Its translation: CASSLGVRQGNEQYF.

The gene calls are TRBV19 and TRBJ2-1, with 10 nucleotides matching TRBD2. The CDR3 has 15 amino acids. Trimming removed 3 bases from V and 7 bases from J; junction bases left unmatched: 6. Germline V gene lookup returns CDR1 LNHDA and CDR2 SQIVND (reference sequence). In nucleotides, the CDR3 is TGTGCCAGTAGTATTGTAGCGGGGGGCCTGAATGAGCAGTTCTTC. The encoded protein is CASSIVAGGLNEQFF.

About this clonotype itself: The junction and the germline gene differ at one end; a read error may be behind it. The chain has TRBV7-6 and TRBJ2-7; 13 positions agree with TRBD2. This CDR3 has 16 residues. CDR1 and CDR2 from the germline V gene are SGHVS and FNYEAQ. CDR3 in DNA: TGTGCCAGCAGCTCGACGACTAGCGGGGGGACCTACGAGCGGTACTTC. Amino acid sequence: CASSSTTSGGTYERYF.

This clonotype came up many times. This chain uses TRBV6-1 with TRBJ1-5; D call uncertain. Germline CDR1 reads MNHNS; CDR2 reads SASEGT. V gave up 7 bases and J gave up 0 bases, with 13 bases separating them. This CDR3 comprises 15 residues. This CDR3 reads CASNQHDYSNQPQHF. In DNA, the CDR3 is TGTGCCAGCAACCAACATGATTATAGCAATCAGCCCCAGCATTTT.

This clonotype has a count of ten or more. CDR3 sequence (DNA): TGCAGCGTTGAATGGCGGCAGGGATCCACCGGGGAGCTGTTTTTT. This sequence encodes CSVEWRQGSTGELFF. The V and J genes are TRBV29-1 and TRBJ2-2; D is perhaps TRBD1 (5 bases). CDR3 length equals 15 residues. V lost 2 bases, J lost 4 bases, and 14 bases lay in between. CDR1 is SQVTM and CDR2 is ANQGSEA in the germline V gene.

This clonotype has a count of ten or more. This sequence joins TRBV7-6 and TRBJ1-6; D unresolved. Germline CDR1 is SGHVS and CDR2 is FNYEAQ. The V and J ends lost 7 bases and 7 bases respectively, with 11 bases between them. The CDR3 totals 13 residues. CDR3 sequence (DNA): TGTGCCAGCACGCTTTTCCCGAATTCACCCCTCCACTTT. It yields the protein CASTLFPNSPLHF.

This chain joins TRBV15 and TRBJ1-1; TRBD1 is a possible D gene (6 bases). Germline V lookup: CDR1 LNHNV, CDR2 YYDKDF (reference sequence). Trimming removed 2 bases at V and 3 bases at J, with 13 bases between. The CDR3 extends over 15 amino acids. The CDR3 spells CATSRRDKGDTEAFF. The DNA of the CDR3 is TGTGCCACCAGCAGACGGGACAAGGGGGACACTGAAGCTTTCTTT.

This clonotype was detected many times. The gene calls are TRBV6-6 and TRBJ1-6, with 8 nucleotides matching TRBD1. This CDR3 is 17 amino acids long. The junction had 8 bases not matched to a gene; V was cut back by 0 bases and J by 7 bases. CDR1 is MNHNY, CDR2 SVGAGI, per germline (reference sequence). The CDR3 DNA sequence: TGTGCCAGCAGTTACTCGATAGAGGACAGGGAAAATTCACCCCTCCACTTT. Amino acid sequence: CASSYSIEDRENSPLHF.

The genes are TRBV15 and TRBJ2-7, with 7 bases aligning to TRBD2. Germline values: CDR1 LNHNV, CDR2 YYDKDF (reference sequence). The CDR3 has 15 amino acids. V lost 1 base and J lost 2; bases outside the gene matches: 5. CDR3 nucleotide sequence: TGTGCCACCAGCAGAGTCCTAGCGGAGACCTACGAGCAGTACTTC. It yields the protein CATSRVLAETYEQYF.

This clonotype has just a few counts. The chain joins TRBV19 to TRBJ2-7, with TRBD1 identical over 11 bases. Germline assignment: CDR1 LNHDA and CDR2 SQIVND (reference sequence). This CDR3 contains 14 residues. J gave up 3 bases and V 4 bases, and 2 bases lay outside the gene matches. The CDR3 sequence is CASSTGTGGYEQYF. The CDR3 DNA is TGTGCCAGTAGTACCGGGACAGGGGGCTACGAGCAGTACTTC. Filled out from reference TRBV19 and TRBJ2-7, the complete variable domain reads DGGITQSPKYLFRKEGQNVTLSCEQNLNHDAMYWYRQDPGQGLRLIYYSQIVNDFQKGDIAEGYSVSREKKESFPLTVTSAQKNPTAFYLCASSTGTGGYEQYFGPGTRLTVT.

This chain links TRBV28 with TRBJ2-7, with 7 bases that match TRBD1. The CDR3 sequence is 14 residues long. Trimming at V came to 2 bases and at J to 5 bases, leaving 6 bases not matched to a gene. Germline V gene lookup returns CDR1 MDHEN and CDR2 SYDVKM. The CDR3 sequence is CASSLARGYNEQYF. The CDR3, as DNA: TGTGCCAGCAGTTTAGCCAGGGGGTATAACGAGCAGTACTTC.

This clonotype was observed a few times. This CDR3 is CASSSTGTGNRVSWYTF. The CDR3 DNA is TGTGCCAGCAGTTCGACCGGGACAGGGAACCGGGTGTCGTGGTACACCTTC. The gene calls are TRBV28 and TRBJ1-2; 9 nucleotides agree with TRBD1. The V gene's germline CDR1 is MDHEN and CDR2 SYDVKM. The J segment lost 11 bases and the V segment lost 4 bases, leaving 20 bases of the junction unmatched. The CDR3 has 17 amino acids.